The 12 T cell receptor beta chains in this list originate from one sample, sequenced in a study of cytomegalovirus exposure and HLA in healthy donors. PCR employed 60 Vbeta and 13 Jbeta primers. The table came from immunoSEQ multiplex PCR; TCRdb's copy has only in-frame clones and leaves some out. The data hold 100,000 to 120,000 clones, with more than 70% observed a single time. The sample consisted of PBMCs. The receptor source for this set is a young man in good health and CMV-seronegative.

The gene calls are TRBV5-1 and TRBJ1-1; 9 bases are a match to TRBD1. CDR3 length: 17 amino acids. Per germline, CDR1 SGHRS and CDR2 YFSETQ. Unmatched junction bases numbered 14, after V lost 3 bases and J lost 5 bases. CDR3 nucleotide sequence: TGCGCCAGCAGCTATGGAGGGACAGGGTTTAGCGGGACTGAAGCTTTCTTT. It specifies CASSYGGTGFSGTEAFF.

The genes are TRBV9 and TRBJ2-2; 8 bases agree with TRBD2. This CDR3 spans 17 amino acids. In germline, CDR1 is SGDLS, CDR2 YYNGEE. Unmatched junction bases numbered 5, after V lost 0 bases and J lost 1 base. Here the CDR3 reads CASSVGPSGWNTGELFF. CDR3 DNA: TGTGCCAGCAGCGTAGGGCCTAGCGGGTGGAACACCGGGGAGCTGTTTTTT.

This chain links TRBV20-1 with TRBJ2-1; D is perhaps TRBD1 (5 bases). Between the trimmed V and J ends, which lost 3 bases and 9 bases, there was a span of 9 bases. CDR3 length: 11 residues. Germline V gene sequence: CDR1 DFQATT, CDR2 SNEGSKA (reference sequence). The CDR3 loop is CSARYRGEQFF. CDR3 DNA sequence: TGCAGTGCTAGGTATAGGGGTGAGCAGTTCTTC.

This chain links TRBV29-1 with TRBJ2-1, with D possibly matching TRBD2 (5 bases). CDR1 is SQVTM and CDR2 is ANQGSEA in the germline V gene. CDR3 length: 13 residues. V shed 0 bases and J shed 10 bases, with 13 bases lying between them. The CDR3 DNA reads TGCAGCGTTGAAGAAGGGCTAGCCCAAGAGCAGTTCTTC. Residues: CSVEEGLAQEQFF.

J is TRBJ2-1 and V is TRBV9; no clear D gene. Germline V gene sequence: CDR1 SGDLS, CDR2 YYNGEE. The CDR3 is 17 residues long. Trimming pared 6 bases from V and 0 bases from J, leaving 19 bases between. The CDR3 coding sequence is TGTGCCAGCACCTATGGTGACACCTTCCACTCCTACAATGAGCAGTTCTTC. Translated, it gives CASTYGDTFHSYNEQFF. The entire variable domain, with the rest obtained from reference TRBV9 and TRBJ2-1, is as follows: DSGVTQTPKHLITATGQRVTLRCSPRSGDLSVYWYQQSLDQGLQFLIQYYNGEERAKGNILERFSAQQFPDLHSELNLSSLELGDSALYFCASTYGDTFHSYNEQFFGPGTRLTVL.

The chain is built from TRBV19 and TRBJ1-3; TRBD1 matches at 7 bases. Trimming cost V 5 bases and J 3 bases; bases outside gene matches: 7. The CDR3 length is 15 residues. Germline CDR1 is LNHDA and CDR2 is SQIVND (reference sequence). The CDR3 protein is CASSSTGTIGNTIYF. The CDR3 bases are TGTGCCAGTAGTTCGACAGGGACAATTGGAAACACCATATATTTT.

The chain has TRBV2 and TRBJ1-1, with 7 bases identical to TRBD1. V lost 2 bases to trimming and J lost 1 base; unmatched junction nucleotides: 1. Germline CDR1 reads SNHLY; CDR2 reads FYNNEI. The length of the CDR3 is 14 residues. The CDR3 here is CASSEQGGNTEAFF. CDR3 bases: TGTGCCAGCAGTGAACAGGGGGGGAACACTGAAGCTTTCTTT.

The genes are TRBV4-1 and TRBJ2-7; D might be TRBD2 (5 bases). Germline V gene lookup returns CDR1 MGHRA and CDR2 YSYEKL. The CDR3 totals 13 residues. V was shortened by 3 bases and J by 1 base, with 7 bases between the two germline ends. The CDR3 region is CASSQTGSYEQYF. The CDR3 DNA reads TGCGCCAGCAGCCAGACGGGATCCTACGAGCAGTACTTC.

CDR3 nucleotides: TGCGCCAGCAGCTTGAACAGAGACGATGAAGCTTTCTTT. This translates into CASSLNRDDEAFF. The chain couples TRBV5-1 to TRBJ1-1, with unresolved D. The germline V gene has CDR1 SGHRS and CDR2 YFSETQ. This CDR3 contains 13 residues. V dropped 1 base and J dropped 7 bases, with 11 bases sitting between them. Full variable domain (remainder filled in from reference TRBV5-1 and TRBJ1-1): KAGVTQTPRYLIKTRGQQVTLSCSPISGHRSVSWYQQTPGQGLQFLFEYFSETQRNKGNFPGRFSGRQFSNSRSEMNVSTLELGDSALYLCASSLNRDDEAFFGQGTRLTVV.

The CDR3 coding sequence is TGTGCCAGCAGCCAAGATGGGCTAGCGGGAGATCGTTTTACAGATACGCAGTATTTT. Amino acids: CASSQDGLAGDRFTDTQYF. The J gene is TRBJ2-3, the V gene TRBV4-2; 10 bases are shared with TRBD2. The CDR3 length is 19 residues. J lost 3 bases, V lost 0 bases, and 12 bases had no gene match. Germline V gives CDR1 LGHNA, CDR2 YNFKEQ.

The chain uses TRBV7-8 and TRBJ1-5; D may be TRBD1 (6 bases). The CDR3 totals 15 residues. V was shortened by 1 base and J by 4 bases, with 11 bases between the two germline ends. CDR1 and CDR2 from the germline V gene are SGHVS and FQNEAQ. The CDR3 sequence is CASSLDREANQPQHF. As DNA, the CDR3 is TGTGCCAGCAGCTTAGACAGGGAAGCTAATCAGCCCCAGCATTTT.

This clone appeared a single time. CDR3 bases: TGCGCCAGCAGCCTTTACAGGGGTACGAACACCGGGGAGCTGTTTTTT. Its protein product is CASSLYRGTNTGELFF. This chain links TRBV4-1 with TRBJ2-2, with TRBD1 identical over 7 bases. Losses at the gene ends were 4 bases for V and 0 bases for J; bases not matched to a gene: 5. There are 16 residues in the CDR3. Germline CDR1 is MGHRA and CDR2 is YSYEKL.